This T cell receptor beta chain is from a study of human T cells and chemical hapten exposure. Study-wide background: Diphenylcyclopropenone was applied weekly to patients' scalps across the approximately 25-week study.

Time point described: patch test 2, 6 weeks after DPC sensitization. The treatment was: therapeutic diphenylcyclopropenone sensitization with weekly scalp DPC. Those who donated were patients with alopecia, 18 to 70 years of age, and suitable for DPC. General study points: Alopecia was present in the donors, so their immune response may differ from healthy people's.

The CDR3 consists of 15 residues. Losses at the gene ends were 1 base for V and 3 bases for J; bases not matched to a gene: 4. Germline V gene data show CDR1 as SGHAT and CDR2 as FQNNGV. TCRdb reprocessed the RACE reads with MiXCR, giving one entry per CDR3 protein. Of approximately 97,000 distinct CDR3 sequences listed, 10% to 12% are singletons. This clonotype has at least ten counts. What it binds is not known. The gene calls are TRBV11-2 and TRBJ2-3; 7 bases fit TRBD1. The TCR originated in a woman aged 40 to 50 with alopecia areata. Some clones in this sample may be carry-over from other donors' samples. The sample was whole blood, taken in connection with sensitization to the hapten diphenylcyclopropenone (DPC). The CDR3 sequence: CASSLGQGGTDTQYF. The CDR3 DNA sequence: TGTGCCAGCAGCTTAGGACAGGGTGGAACAGATACGCAGTATTTT.